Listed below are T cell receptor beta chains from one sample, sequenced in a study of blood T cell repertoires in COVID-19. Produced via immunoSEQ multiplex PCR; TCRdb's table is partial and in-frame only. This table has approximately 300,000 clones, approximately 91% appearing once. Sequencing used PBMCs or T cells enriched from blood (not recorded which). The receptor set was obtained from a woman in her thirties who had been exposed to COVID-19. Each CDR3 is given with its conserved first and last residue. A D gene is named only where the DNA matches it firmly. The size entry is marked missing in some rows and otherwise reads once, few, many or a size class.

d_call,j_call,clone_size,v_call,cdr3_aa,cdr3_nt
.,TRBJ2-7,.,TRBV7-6,CASSLSGRAYGQYF,TGTGCCAGCAGTCTTTCCGGGAGAGCCTACGGGCAGTACTTC
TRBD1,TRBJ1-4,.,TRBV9,CASSVGQGSEKLFF,TGTGCCAGCAGCGTTGGACAGGGTAGTGAAAAACTGTTTTTT
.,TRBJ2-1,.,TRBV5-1,CASSSRLAGNEQFF,TGCGCCAGCAGCTCGCGGCTGGCGGGGAATGAGCAGTTCTTC
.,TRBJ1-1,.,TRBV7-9,CASSIQGRAVGLNTEAFF,TGTGCCAGCAGCATACAGGGTAGGGCTGTTGGGCTTAACACTGAAGCTTTCTTT
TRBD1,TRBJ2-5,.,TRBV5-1,CASSRSGTGGRETQYF,TGCGCCAGCAGCCGTTCGGGGACAGGGGGTCGGGAGACCCAGTACTTC
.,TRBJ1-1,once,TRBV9,CASSVRSTGNTEAFF,TGTGCCAGCAGCGTACGGTCGACAGGGAACACTGAAGCTTTCTTT
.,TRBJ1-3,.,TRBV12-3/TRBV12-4,CASSLVRNTIYF,TGTGCCAGCAGTTTAGTTAGAAACACCATATATTTT
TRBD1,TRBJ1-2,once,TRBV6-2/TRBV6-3,CASSYGPTGRYYGYTF,TGTGCCAGCAGTTACGGTCCGACAGGGAGGTACTATGGCTACACCTTC
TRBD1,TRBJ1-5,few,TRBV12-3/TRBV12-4,CASSETGASAQHF,TGTGCCAGCAGCGAGACAGGGGCATCGGCCCAGCATTTT
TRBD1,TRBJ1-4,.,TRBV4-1,CASSQVRGPGEKLFF,TGCGCCAGCAGCCAAGTGAGGGGGCCAGGTGAAAAACTGTTTTTT
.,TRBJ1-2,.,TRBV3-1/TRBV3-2,CASSQVEFFGGGTSWGGYTF,TGTGCCAGCAGCCAAGTAGAATTCTTCGGTGGCGGGACCTCATGGGGCGGCTACACCTTC